Following are 17 T cell receptor beta chains from one sample sequenced in a study of blood T cell repertoires in COVID-19. Here immunoSEQ multiplex PCR was the method, and the copy in TCRdb shows in-frame clones only, minus some. Of about 94,000 clones in the sample, 70% to 80% were seen once. The specimen was peripheral blood. These receptors all come from a human donor in a cohort sampled during active COVID-19.

This clone was found once. The chain carries TRBV9 and TRBJ1-1, with 7 bases aligning to TRBD1. J was trimmed by 4 bases and V by 1 base; bases with no gene match: 7. This CDR3 region has 15 residues. CDR1 and CDR2 from the germline V gene are SGDLS and YYNGEE. Written as DNA, the CDR3 is TGTGCCAGCAGCGTAATAGGGGGCAGGGGCACTGAAGCTTTCTTT. Translating it yields CASSVIGGRGTEAFF.

The V call is TRBV5-6, the J call TRBJ2-7; 10 nucleotides line up with TRBD2. The CDR3 extends over 15 amino acids. Germline CDR1 and CDR2: SGHDT and YYEEEE. V lost 4 bases, J lost 3 bases, and 7 bases stayed unmatched. CDR3 coding DNA: TGTGCCAGCAGCGATTTACTAGCGGGATACTACGAGCAGTACTTC. It yields the protein CASSDLLAGYYEQYF. Based on the CDR3 plus reference TRBV5-6 and TRBJ2-7, the full variable domain is DAGVTQSPTHLIKTRGQQVTLRCSPKSGHDTVSWYQQALGQGPQFIFQYYEEEERQRGNFPDRFSGHQFPNYSSELNVNALLLGDSALYLCASSDLLAGYYEQYFGPGTRLTVT.

The genes are TRBV7-9 and TRBJ1-5, with unresolved D. The CDR3 runs to 14 residues. Germline V gene data show CDR1 as SEHNR and CDR2 as FQNEAQ (reference sequence). Between the trimmed V and J ends, which lost 1 base and 7 bases, there was a span of 11 bases. The CDR3 protein is CASSLGGKEQPQHF. The DNA of the CDR3 is TGTGCCAGCAGCTTAGGCGGGAAAGAGCAGCCCCAGCATTTT.

J is TRBJ1-5 and V is TRBV28; 9 nucleotides line up with TRBD1. This CDR3 has 14 residues. CDR1 and CDR2 from the germline V gene are MDHEN and SYDVKM. The V gene end was trimmed by 10 bases and the J gene end by 4 bases; junction bases not matched to a gene: 8. DNA for the CDR3: TGTGCCACCTGGACAGGGGTAAGGAATCAGCCCCAGCATTTT. It yields the protein CATWTGVRNQPQHF.

This chain connects TRBV2 to TRBJ2-1; tentatively, D is TRBD1 (6 bases). Germline values: CDR1 SNHLY, CDR2 FYNNEI. This CDR3 is built from 15 residues. V lost 6 bases to trimming and J lost 7 bases, with 19 bases between them. CDR3 loop: CASRKDRQAWNEQFF. CDR3 coding DNA: TGTGCCAGCAGGAAGGATAGACAGGCGTGGAATGAGCAGTTCTTC.

The chain links TRBV18 to TRBJ2-6; D gene unclear. Per the germline V gene, CDR1 is KGHSH and CDR2 is LQKENI. Trimming shortened V by 3 bases and J by 4 bases, and 10 bases separated the two germline ends. The CDR3 covers 15 residues. The CDR3 DNA is TGTGCCAGCTCACCCCCGGGTCCGGGGGCCAACGTCCTGACTTTC. It translates to CASSPPGPGANVLTF.

The chain couples TRBV7-2 to TRBJ1-2, with D perhaps TRBD1 (5 bases). The V end was cut by 6 bases, the J end by 1 base, with 9 bases between. This CDR3 region has 13 residues. Germline lookup yields CDR1 SGHTA and CDR2 FQGNSA. CDR3 nucleotides: TGTGCCAGCAGTCGACAGTATAACTATGGCTACACCTTC. It codes for CASSRQYNYGYTF.

The chain has TRBV27 and TRBJ2-7; a weak D match, TRBD1 (6 bases). V gave up 2 bases and J gave up 2 bases, with 13 bases separating them. CDR1 is MNHEY, CDR2 SMNVEV, per germline (reference sequence). The CDR3 runs 15 residues. In nucleotides, the CDR3 is TGTGCCAGCAGTTTAAAACAGGGCAGAACCTACGAGCAGTACTTC. Protein sequence: CASSLKQGRTYEQYF.

V usage is TRBV7-9 and J usage is TRBJ2-5, with 15 bases aligning to TRBD2. Germline trimming cut 1 base from V and 5 bases from J; bases unmatched to any gene: 2. CDR1 is SEHNR, CDR2 FQNEAQ, per germline (reference sequence). The CDR3 has 16 residues. CDR3 DNA sequence: TGTGCCAGCAGCTTAGTAGGACTAGCGGGAGGGGAGACCCAGTACTTC. It is translated as CASSLVGLAGGETQYF.

The rearrangement links TRBV5-4 to TRBJ2-3; 10 nucleotides line up with TRBD2. The length of the CDR3 is 15 residues. V gave up 1 base and J gave up 4 bases; unmatched junction bases: 3. Germline loops: CDR1 SGHNT, CDR2 YYREEE (reference sequence). CDR3 bases: TGTGCCAGCAGCTTGACTAGCGGGAACGCAGATACGCAGTATTTT. Translated: CASSLTSGNADTQYF.

The rearrangement joins TRBV9 to TRBJ2-1; maybe TRBD2 (6 bases). Between the trimmed V and J ends, which lost 3 bases and 12 bases, there was a span of 13 bases. From germline, CDR1 is SGDLS and CDR2 YYNGEE. The CDR3 is 12 amino acids. CDR3 sequence (DNA): TGTGCCAGCAGCGCCAGACTAGATGTGCAGTTCTTC. Amino acid sequence: CASSARLDVQFF. Together with reference TRBV9 and TRBJ2-1, the CDR3 gives the full variable domain: DSGVTQTPKHLITATGQRVTLRCSPRSGDLSVYWYQQSLDQGLQFLIQYYNGEERAKGNILERFSAQQFPDLHSELNLSSLELGDSALYFCASSARLDVQFFGPGTRLTVL.

The chain combines TRBV27 with TRBJ1-1; D gene unclear. The CDR3 has 13 amino acids. V lost 2 bases, J lost 1 base, and 5 bases lay in between. The germline V gene encodes CDR1 MNHEY and CDR2 SMNVEV (reference sequence). The DNA for the CDR3 is TGTGCCAGCAGTTTAAAGCAGAACACTGAAGCTTTCTTT. It encodes CASSLKQNTEAFF.

The chain combines TRBV12-5 with TRBJ2-5, with D tentatively TRBD2 (6 bases). Trimming pared 3 bases from V and 2 bases from J, leaving 7 bases between. The CDR3 has 13 residues. CDR1 is LGHNT, CDR2 FRNRAP, per germline. The CDR3 DNA is TGTGCTAGTGGTTTTGGGGGGCAAGAGACCCAGTACTTC. It translates to CASGFGGQETQYF.

The chain uses TRBV6-5 and TRBJ1-1; 9 bases are a match to TRBD1. V dropped 7 bases and J dropped 5; count of bases not matched to a gene: 5. The CDR3 is made up of 13 amino acids. The germline V gene encodes CDR1 MNHEY and CDR2 SVGAGI. The CDR3 DNA follows: TGTGCCAGCAACCAACAGGGGGCTACTGAAGCTTTCTTT. Translating gives CASNQQGATEAFF.

This clone has a single count. The chain employs TRBV28 and TRBJ1-1, with no clear D. Deletions cut 8 bases from V and 1 base from J, with 14 bases between. Germline CDR1 is MDHEN and CDR2 is SYDVKM. CDR3 length: 14 residues. This CDR3 is CASPPNRGNTEAFF. The CDR3 bases are TGTGCCAGCCCACCCAACCGGGGGAACACTGAAGCTTTCTTT.

CDR3 sequence reads: CAWSVSQGTEAFF. The DNA for the CDR3 is TGTGCCTGGAGTGTATCTCAGGGCACTGAAGCTTTCTTT. This rearrangement joins TRBV30 to TRBJ1-1, with D perhaps matching TRBD1 (5 bases). This CDR3 spans 13 amino acids. The germline CDR1 and CDR2 sequences are GTSNPN and SVGIG (reference sequence). V was clipped by 0 bases and J by 4 bases, with 9 bases between them.

The chain links TRBV19 to TRBJ2-5; weak D call: TRBD1 (5 bases). Trimming cost V 5 bases and J 1 base, with 8 bases left between them. The germline V gene encodes CDR1 LNHDA and CDR2 SQIVND (reference sequence). There are 13 residues in the CDR3. In DNA form, the CDR3 reads TGTGCCAGTAGTCCGCAGGGCCAAGAGACCCAGTACTTC. The encoded protein is CASSPQGQETQYF.